Listed below are T cell receptor beta chains from one sample, sequenced in a study of somatic mutations in cytotoxic T cells in rheumatoid arthritis. The assay was immunoSEQ multiplex PCR, and TCRdb's table has in-frame clones only and misses some. The sample lists under 3,000 clones, about three quarters occurring once. Input material: CD8+ T cells sorted from blood. The receptors originated from a man between 65 and 79 years old with rheumatoid arthritis. Both conserved end residues are part of each CDR3.

v_call: TRBV30; j_call: TRBJ1-6; cdr3_aa: CAYVARPNSPLHF
v_call: TRBV7-2; j_call: TRBJ2-5; cdr3_aa: CASSLGPEGETQYF
v_call: TRBV5-1; j_call: TRBJ2-7; cdr3_aa: CASSFWTGGRYEQYF
v_call: TRBV27; j_call: TRBJ2-1; cdr3_aa: CASSFTLWNEQFF
v_call: TRBV2; j_call: TRBJ2-2; cdr3_aa: CASSRLAGDTGELFF
v_call: TRBV5-1; j_call: TRBJ2-1; cdr3_aa: CASSLEAGWDNEQFF
v_call: TRBV2; j_call: TRBJ2-2; cdr3_aa: CASSEAYRGNTGELFF
v_call: TRBV5-5; j_call: TRBJ2-5; cdr3_aa: CASSLKSNPYEEQYF
v_call: TRBV25-1; j_call: TRBJ1-1; cdr3_aa: CASSTGGSWNTEAFF
v_call: TRBV6-5; j_call: TRBJ2-2; cdr3_aa: CASSSSGELFF
v_call: TRBV6-5; j_call: TRBJ2-3; cdr3_aa: CASSQPGLAADTQYF
v_call: TRBV7-6; j_call: TRBJ2-3; cdr3_aa: CASSLGHTDTQYF
v_call: TRBV6-5; j_call: TRBJ1-3; cdr3_aa: CASRDRGTGNTIYF
v_call: TRBV7-9; j_call: TRBJ2-1; cdr3_aa: CASSFEGGKGNEQFF
v_call: TRBV7-9; j_call: TRBJ2-1; cdr3_aa: CASSLAGQMNEQFF
v_call: TRBV2; j_call: TRBJ2-1; cdr3_aa: CASSGTGGNEQFF
v_call: TRBV19; j_call: TRBJ2-1; cdr3_aa: CASSMGGSSYNEQFF
v_call: TRBV27; j_call: TRBJ2-7; cdr3_aa: CASSSLAGVSYEQYF
v_call: TRBV2; j_call: TRBJ2-7; cdr3_aa: CASSAQGSSYEQYF
v_call: TRBV19; j_call: TRBJ2-2; cdr3_aa: CASSIAASGSWYTRELFF
v_call: TRBV19; j_call: TRBJ1-1; cdr3_aa: CASKSKAGGMNTEAFF
v_call: TRBV2; j_call: TRBJ2-1; cdr3_aa: CASSEVWSSYNEQFF
v_call: TRBV14; j_call: TRBJ2-2; cdr3_aa: CASSQVQGWRTGELFF
v_call: TRBV2; j_call: TRBJ1-2; cdr3_aa: CASSRGGLNYGYTF
v_call: TRBV10-3; j_call: TRBJ1-2; cdr3_aa: CAITMDRLNWNYGYTF
v_call: TRBV29-1; j_call: TRBJ2-5; cdr3_aa: CSVRKSRGLRETQYF
v_call: TRBV10-2; j_call: TRBJ2-7; cdr3_aa: CASSEFRLAGEILTTYEQYF
v_call: TRBV2; j_call: TRBJ2-7; cdr3_aa: CASSETRIGLAGEYEQYF
v_call: TRBV9; j_call: TRBJ1-1; cdr3_aa: CASSVEGANTEAFF
v_call: TRBV11-2; j_call: TRBJ1-1; cdr3_aa: CASSLGGRYGEGEAFF
v_call: TRBV11-3; j_call: TRBJ2-3; cdr3_aa: CASSLVPASNTQYF
v_call: TRBV6-6; j_call: TRBJ2-3; cdr3_aa: CASTKLAGGPDTQYF
v_call: TRBV14; j_call: TRBJ1-2; cdr3_aa: CASSQDSVTYGYTF
v_call: TRBV9; j_call: TRBJ1-2; cdr3_aa: CASSGGLSPGHNYGYTF
v_call: TRBV30; j_call: TRBJ2-7; cdr3_aa: CAWSEGRRGYEQYF
v_call: TRBV7-9; j_call: TRBJ2-7; cdr3_aa: CASSLDSDEQYF
v_call: TRBV29-1; j_call: TRBJ2-7; cdr3_aa: CSVGTGAYEQYF
v_call: TRBV27; j_call: .; cdr3_aa: CASSPLGGDYGYTF
v_call: TRBV2; j_call: TRBJ2-1; cdr3_aa: CASRGGREGMSEQFF
v_call: TRBV7-2; j_call: TRBJ1-4; cdr3_aa: CASSLVPPGQSNEKLFF
v_call: TRBV11-2; j_call: TRBJ2-1; cdr3_aa: CASSLASGRYNEQFF